The rows below give T cell receptor beta chains drawn from one sample of a study of regulatory T cells in long-lasting Graves disease. From the multiplex PCR reads, TCRdb called clonotypes with MiXCR, one entry per CDR3 protein. The sample carries 400,000 to 450,000 distinct CDR3 sequences, 23% recorded once. Sequences were derived from peripheral blood mononuclear cells (PBMCs), sampled when the disease was refractory, from a patient treated with antithyroid drugs. The receptors stem from a female donor with Graves disease. The CDR3 runs from the conserved cysteine through the conserved F or W. The D gene is left open where the match is weak. Not all rows give a size; the values are once, few, many and, for expanded clones, a class.

many | . | TRBJ2-5 | TRBV6-1 | TGTGCCAGCACCTGGGGCGGAGCTCGCCAAGAGACCCAGTACTTC | CASTWGGARQETQYF
many | . | TRBJ2-2 | TRBV2 | TGTGCCAGCAGCTGGGGCGGCGGGGAGCTGTTTTTT | CASSWGGGELFF
many | TRBD1 | TRBJ1-1 | TRBV28 | TGTGCCAGCACTGTGACAGGGGACACTGAAGCTTTCTTT | CASTVTGDTEAFF
many | . | TRBJ1-2 | TRBV28 | TGTGCCAGCAGTTTATTGGGGGCGCGGGGCTACACCTTC | CASSLLGARGYTF
. | . | TRBJ1-2 | TRBV2 | TGTGCCAGTACAGCCCCAAACTATGGCTACACCTTC | CASTAPNYGYTF
few | TRBD1 | TRBJ2-1 | TRBV2 | TGTGCCAGCAGGAAGCCGGGACAGGGTCTGTTCTTC | CASRKPGQGLFF
. | . | TRBJ1-1 | TRBV4-1 | TGCGCCAGCAGCCAAGATCTGGGCAGCTCCAACACTGAAGCTTTCTTT | CASSQDLGSSNTEAFF
. | . | TRBJ2-5 | TRBV7-9 | TGTGCCAGCAGCTTAGCAGTTCGGAGTCAAGAGACCCAGTACTTC | CASSLAVRSQETQYF
few | . | TRBJ1-5 | TRBV5-1 | TGCGCCAGCAGCTTGCACCCTGGCGGCAATCAGCCCCAGCATTTT | CASSLHPGGNQPQHF
few | . | TRBJ1-1 | TRBV29-1 | TGCAGCGTTGAAGATCCGGGCCCTAATTCTGAAGCTTTCTTT | CSVEDPGPNSEAFF
. | TRBD1 | TRBJ1-1 | TRBV28 | TGTGCCAGCAGTTTTTGGACAGGACAAACACCTGCGGCTTTCTTT | CASSFWTGQTPAAFF
few | . | TRBJ1-6 | TRBV3-1 | TGTGCCAGCAGCCAAGATCGCACAAGGCCCTCACCCCTCCACTTT | CASSQDRTRPSPLHF
few | TRBD1 | TRBJ1-1 | TRBV20-1 | TGCAGTGCCCCTCCGGGACAGGGGGCAACTGAAGCTTTCTTT | CSAPPGQGATEAFF